The 28 T cell receptor beta chains presented below share a single source sample, sequenced in a study of radiotherapy plus CTLA-4 blockade in lung cancer. The method was immunoSEQ multiplex PCR; TCRdb's version includes in-frame clones alone and lacks a portion of them. The table lists around 44,000 clones, approximately 86% of them singletons. This sample comprised peripheral blood, obtained from a patient treated with radiotherapy plus ipilimumab. These receptors were obtained from a human donor with non-small cell lung cancer that progressed on radiotherapy plus ipilimumab. Some clones in this sample may be carry-over from other donors' samples.

The rearrangement joins TRBV5-1 to TRBJ2-1; 11 nucleotides line up with TRBD2. The CDR3 length is 15 residues. CDR1 is SGHRS, CDR2 YFSETQ, per germline. The V and J ends lost 3 bases and 9 bases, in that order; junction bases with no gene match: 8. CDR3 bases: TGCGCCAGCAGCTACCCTAGCGGGGGGCAGGGTGAGCAGTTCTTC. This translates into CASSYPSGGQGEQFF.

The rearrangement uses TRBV29-1 and TRBJ1-2; TRBD1 aligns across 7 bases. Germline assignment: CDR1 SQVTM and CDR2 ANQGSEA. With 3 bases clipped from V and 8 bases from J, the junction kept 3 bases outside the gene matches. The CDR3 has 11 amino acids. The chain's CDR3 is CSVEGTDGYTF. The CDR3, as DNA: TGCAGCGTTGAGGGGACAGACGGCTACACCTTC. The whole variable domain, remainder taken from reference TRBV29-1 and TRBJ1-2, is SAVISQKPSRDICQRGTSLTIQCQVDSQVTMMFWYRQQPGQSLTLIATANQGSEATYESGFVIDKFPISRPNLTFSTLTVSNMSPEDSSIYLCSVEGTDGYTFGSGTRLTVV.

The rearrangement links TRBV2 to TRBJ2-3; 15 bases line up with TRBD2. After removal of 11 bases from V and 2 bases from J, the junction contained 5 bases not matched to a gene. Germline CDR1 SNHLY, CDR2 FYNNEI. The length of the CDR3 is 15 residues. CDR3 DNA sequence: TGTGCCCCGGGACTAGCGGGAGGAATCACAGATACGCAGTATTTT. It is translated as CAPGLAGGITDTQYF.

The V and J genes are TRBV6-1 and TRBJ2-4, with D unclear. This CDR3 is built from 14 residues. V gave up 6 bases and J gave up 0 bases, with 9 bases separating them. Germline values: CDR1 MNHNS, CDR2 SASEGT. The CDR3 sequence: CASSARVAKNIQYF. As DNA, the CDR3 is TGTGCCAGCAGCGCCCGGGTAGCCAAAAACATTCAGTACTTC.

The rearrangement uses TRBV14 and TRBJ1-2; D may be TRBD1 (6 bases). V was shortened by 1 base and J by 5 bases, with 11 bases between the two germline ends. CDR1 is SGHDN and CDR2 is FVKESK in the germline V gene. The CDR3 covers 14 residues. The CDR3 loop reads CASSQGPQGYGYTF. In nucleotides, the CDR3 is TGTGCCAGCAGCCAAGGGCCCCAGGGGTATGGCTACACCTTC.

The rearrangement joins TRBV19 to TRBJ1-2; possible D gene TRBD1, 5 bases. Per germline, CDR1 LNHDA and CDR2 SQIVND (reference sequence). CDR3 length: 11 amino acids. V lost 3 bases, J lost 13 bases, and 12 bases lay in between. As DNA, the CDR3 is TGTGCCAGTAGTATGAGACAGATACTCACCTTC. Protein product: CASSMRQILTF.

The chain links TRBV15 to TRBJ1-1, with TRBD1 identical over 7 bases. V shed 1 base and J 8 bases; nucleotides not matched to a gene: 10. The CDR3 is 15 residues long. The germline gives CDR1 LNHNV, CDR2 YYDKDF (reference sequence). The CDR3 reads CATSRVRQGSVEAFF. In nucleotides, the CDR3 is TGTGCCACCAGCAGAGTTCGACAGGGTAGTGTAGAAGCTTTCTTT.

This sequence joins TRBV10-3 and TRBJ2-4, with 9 nucleotides matching TRBD1. The V and J ends lost 3 bases and 6 bases, in that order; junction bases with no gene match: 9. Germline values: CDR1 ENHRY, CDR2 SYGVKD. There are 16 residues in the CDR3. CDR3 DNA sequence: TGTGCCATCAGTGATGTAAACAGGGGGCCGGCAAACATTCAGTACTTC. Encoded protein: CAISDVNRGPANIQYF.

V usage is TRBV27 and J usage is TRBJ2-1; 12 bases are shared with TRBD2. Germline trimming cut 2 bases from V and 9 bases from J; bases unmatched to any gene: 8. The CDR3 covers 16 residues. Looked up from germline, CDR1 is MNHEY and CDR2 is SMNVEV (reference sequence). The CDR3 is CASSLGTSGWAGEQFF. The CDR3 region has the DNA TGTGCCAGCAGTTTAGGGACTAGCGGGTGGGCCGGTGAGCAGTTCTTC.

The V and J genes are TRBV4-3 and TRBJ1-2; D is unclear. Germline V gene sequence: CDR1 LGHNA, CDR2 YSLEER. V was trimmed by 0 bases and J by 1 base, leaving 12 bases between them. This CDR3 has 16 amino acids. CDR3: CASSQDTGGDNYGYTF. The DNA for the CDR3 is TGCGCCAGCAGCCAAGATACGGGAGGCGATAACTATGGCTACACCTTC.

The chain is built from TRBV27 and TRBJ1-1; the D gene is possibly TRBD1 (6 bases). This CDR3 spans 17 amino acids. Germline CDR1 reads MNHEY; CDR2 reads SMNVEV (reference sequence). The V end lost 5 bases, the J end lost 5 bases, and 24 bases lay between the germline ends. The CDR3 coding sequence is TGTGCCAGCAGTCTAGTACAACCTTCAGGGGCGAGGACTGAAGCTTTCTTT. It yields the protein CASSLVQPSGARTEAFF.

This CDR3 is CASSPPVGTNTGELFF. The CDR3 nucleotides read TGTGCCAGCTCACCACCGGTCGGGACGAACACCGGGGAGCTGTTTTTT. V gene TRBV18 combines with J gene TRBJ2-2; tentatively, D is TRBD2 (5 bases). Germline CDR1 KGHSH, CDR2 LQKENI. The ends were cut back, 0 bases at V and 0 bases at J, with 8 bases in the middle. CDR3 length equals 16 residues.

Written as DNA, the CDR3 is TGTGCCAGCAGCTTGTTTTTGAGCTCCTACGAGCAGTACTTC. It yields the protein CASSLFLSSYEQYF. The chain employs TRBV5-4 and TRBJ2-7; D not certain. Germline lookup yields CDR1 SGHNT and CDR2 YYREEE (reference sequence). There are 14 residues in the CDR3. Between the trimmed V and J ends, which lost 1 base and 0 bases, there was a span of 8 bases.

This rearrangement joins TRBV15 to TRBJ2-5; a possible D gene is TRBD1 (5 bases). V lost 1 base to trimming and J lost 0 bases, with 15 bases between them. CDR1 is LNHNV, CDR2 YYDKDF, per germline (reference sequence). This CDR3 has 17 amino acids. DNA of the CDR3: TGTGCCACCAGCAGAGGGGGCAGCCGAGCTTACCAAGAGACCCAGTACTTC. This encodes CATSRGGSRAYQETQYF.

This chain connects TRBV25-1 to TRBJ1-5; 9 nucleotides line up with TRBD1. The CDR3 has 16 amino acids. Germline loops: CDR1 MGHDK, CDR2 SYGVNS. V lost 3 bases, J lost 3 bases, and 6 bases stayed unmatched. The CDR3 sequence is CASSEGTGWNNQPQHF. As DNA, the CDR3 is TGTGCCAGCAGTGAGGGGACAGGGTGGAACAATCAGCCCCAGCATTTT. Supplemented by reference TRBV25-1 and TRBJ1-5, the full variable domain reads EADIYQTPRYLVIGTGKKITLECSQTMGHDKMYWYQQDPGMELHLIHYSYGVNSTEKGDLSSESTVSRIRTEHFPLTLESARPSHTSQYLCASSEGTGWNNQPQHFGDGTRLSIL.

The chain joins TRBV5-1 to TRBJ2-1; D remains unclear. V lost 6 bases, J lost 6 bases, and 16 bases lay in between. Germline CDR1 reads SGHRS; CDR2 reads YFSETQ. This CDR3 spans 14 amino acids. The CDR3 sequence: CASTPPGFGNEQFF. In nucleotides, the CDR3 is TGCGCCAGCACCCCCCCGGGTTTTGGCAATGAGCAGTTCTTC.

This clone was seen a few times. V gene TRBV4-3 combines with J gene TRBJ2-1, with 9 nucleotides matching TRBD2. Germline CDR1 and CDR2: LGHNA and YSLEER. V shed 2 bases, J shed 6 bases, and the junction held 11 bases outside the gene matches. This CDR3 comprises 17 residues. The CDR3 sequence: CASSQSLSGSGSNEQFF. The CDR3 DNA reads TGCGCCAGCAGCCAATCCCTTAGCGGGAGCGGATCCAATGAGCAGTTCTTC.

The chain joins TRBV19 to TRBJ2-6; D is ambiguous. V lost 1 base and J lost 5, with 12 bases in between. The CDR3 runs 16 residues. Germline CDR1 is LNHDA and CDR2 is SQIVND (reference sequence). This CDR3 is CASSIGRIDWANVLTF. CDR3 in DNA: TGTGCCAGTAGTATAGGACGGATCGACTGGGCCAACGTCCTGACTTTC. Full variable domain (rest looked up from reference TRBV19 and TRBJ2-6): DGGITQSPKYLFRKEGQNVTLSCEQNLNHDAMYWYRQDPGQGLRLIYYSQIVNDFQKGDIAEGYSVSREKKESFPLTVTSAQKNPTAFYLCASSIGRIDWANVLTFGAGSRLTVL.

The rearrangement uses TRBV7-9 and TRBJ1-1; D is possibly TRBD1 (6 bases). With 1 base removed from V and 9 bases from J, the gap between germline ends came to 9 bases. The length of the CDR3 is 12 residues. Germline-derived CDR1 and CDR2 are SEHNR and FQNEAQ (reference sequence). This CDR3 reads CASSLDREKAFF. For the CDR3, the DNA is TGTGCCAGCAGCTTAGACAGGGAGAAAGCTTTCTTT.

The V and J genes are TRBV4-2 and TRBJ2-3; 10 positions agree with TRBD2. Germline trimming cut 4 bases from V and 3 bases from J; bases unmatched to any gene: 10. The CDR3 length is 17 residues. CDR1 and CDR2 (germline): LGHNA, YNFKEQ. The CDR3 DNA sequence: TGTGCCAGCAGCCCGTTTCTAGCGGGAGTAGGGACAGATACGCAGTATTTT. It specifies CASSPFLAGVGTDTQYF.

This chain joins TRBV11-2 and TRBJ2-1, with D perhaps TRBD1 (6 bases). Deletions cut 2 bases from V and 12 bases from J, with 8 bases between. CDR3 size: 11 residues. The germline V gene encodes CDR1 SGHAT and CDR2 FQNNGV. CDR3 region: CASSLQDRQFF. Here the CDR3 DNA reads TGTGCCAGCAGCTTACAGGACAGGCAGTTCTTC.

The V call is TRBV5-8, the J call TRBJ2-7, with D unresolved. The CDR3 runs 11 residues. Germline assignment: CDR1 SGHTS and CDR2 YDEGEE. Trimming stripped 1 base from V and 6 bases from J, with 5 bases between. CDR3 coding DNA: TGTGCCAGCAGCTTGAGGAGCGAGCAGTACTTC. Translated: CASSLRSEQYF.

The rearrangement uses TRBV5-5 and TRBJ1-1, with D possibly TRBD1 on 5 matching bases. Trimming removed 4 bases at V and 1 base at J, with 17 bases between. Germline V gene lookup returns CDR1 SGHKS and CDR2 YYEKEE (reference sequence). The CDR3 totals 16 residues. Here the CDR3 reads CASSDPAGRSNTEAFF. The CDR3 DNA is TGTGCCAGCAGCGACCCAGCGGGACGATCGAACACTGAAGCTTTCTTT.

V usage is TRBV19 and J usage is TRBJ2-1; 8 bases are a match to TRBD2. This CDR3 region has 14 residues. The V gene end was trimmed by 1 base and the J gene end by 8 bases; junction bases not matched to a gene: 4. CDR1 and CDR2 from the germline V gene are LNHDA and SQIVND (reference sequence). The CDR3 is CASSIAGGDDEQFF. The DNA of the CDR3 is TGTGCCAGTAGTATAGCGGGAGGGGACGATGAGCAGTTCTTC.

V gene TRBV9 combines with J gene TRBJ2-3, with 9 positions matching TRBD2. The germline CDR1 and CDR2 sequences are SGDLS and YYNGEE. The CDR3 has 16 amino acids. V dropped 3 bases and J dropped 0; count of bases not matched to a gene: 5. CDR3 bases: TGTGCCAGCAGCGCCCTAGCGGGGATAAGCACAGATACGCAGTATTTT. It encodes CASSALAGISTDTQYF.

The chain employs TRBV6-6 and TRBJ2-7, with 7 bases identical to TRBD1. CDR3 size: 13 residues. V dropped 6 bases and J dropped 7; count of bases not matched to a gene: 9. CDR1 and CDR2 (germline): MNHNY, SVGAGI (reference sequence). CDR3 loop: CASRFTGDGEQYF. The CDR3 coding sequence is TGTGCCAGCAGATTTACAGGGGACGGGGAGCAGTACTTC.

The chain employs TRBV5-1 and TRBJ2-7; 8 bases map to TRBD1. CDR3 length equals 14 residues. V dropped 4 bases and J dropped 7; count of bases not matched to a gene: 10. Germline assignment: CDR1 SGHRS and CDR2 YFSETQ. The DNA of the CDR3 is TGCGCCAGCAGCCACGGACAGGGAGGTGGGGAGCAGTACTTC. This codes for CASSHGQGGGEQYF.

CDR3 loop: CASSLVGLAGLNTGELFF. CDR3 nucleotide sequence: TGTGCCAGCAGCTTGGTGGGACTAGCGGGCTTGAACACCGGGGAGCTGTTTTTT. The chain employs TRBV5-6 and TRBJ2-2; 12 bases agree with TRBD2. Germline trimming cut 0 bases from V and 1 base from J; bases unmatched to any gene: 4. This CDR3 spans 18 amino acids. From germline, CDR1 is SGHDT and CDR2 YYEEEE. Based on the CDR3 plus reference TRBV5-6 and TRBJ2-2, the full variable domain is DAGVTQSPTHLIKTRGQQVTLRCSPKSGHDTVSWYQQALGQGPQFIFQYYEEEERQRGNFPDRFSGHQFPNYSSELNVNALLLGDSALYLCASSLVGLAGLNTGELFFGEGSRLTVL.